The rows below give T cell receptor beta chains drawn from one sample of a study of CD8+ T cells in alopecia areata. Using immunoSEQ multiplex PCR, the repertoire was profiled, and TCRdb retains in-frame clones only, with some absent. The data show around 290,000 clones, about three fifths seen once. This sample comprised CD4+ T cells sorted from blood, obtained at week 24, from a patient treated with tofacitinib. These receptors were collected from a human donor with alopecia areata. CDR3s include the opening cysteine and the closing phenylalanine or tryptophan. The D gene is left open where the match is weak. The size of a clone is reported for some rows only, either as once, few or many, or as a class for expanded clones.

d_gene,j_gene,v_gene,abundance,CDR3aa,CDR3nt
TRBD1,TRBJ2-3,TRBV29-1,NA,CSVEFIGGGTDTQYF,TGCAGCGTTGAGTTTATAGGGGGCGGCACAGATACGCAGTATTTT
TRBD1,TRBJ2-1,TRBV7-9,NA,CASSLRGQGAQFF,TGTGCCAGCAGCTTAAGGGGACAGGGAGCGCAGTTCTTC
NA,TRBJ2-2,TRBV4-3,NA,CASTRTRGANTGELFF,TGCGCCAGCACCCGGACCCGAGGGGCTAACACCGGGGAGCTGTTTTTT
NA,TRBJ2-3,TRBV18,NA,CASSPSRPWGSPDTQYF,TGTGCCAGCTCGCCTTCCAGACCCTGGGGGTCACCAGATACGCAGTATTTT
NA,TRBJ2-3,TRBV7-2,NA,CASSLNGARPAGTDTQYF,TGTGCCAGCAGCTTGAATGGGGCTCGTCCGGCTGGGACAGATACGCAGTATTTT
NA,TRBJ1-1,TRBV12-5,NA,CASGPPGHTEAFF,TGTGCTAGTGGCCCGCCAGGGCACACTGAAGCTTTCTTT
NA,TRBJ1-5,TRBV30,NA,CAWSRGEGQPQHF,TGTGCCTGGAGCCGGGGCGAAGGGCAGCCCCAGCATTTT
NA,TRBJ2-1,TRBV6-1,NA,CASSALSAGAYNEQFF,TGTGCCAGCAGTGCCCTTTCGGCAGGGGCCTACAATGAGCAGTTCTTC
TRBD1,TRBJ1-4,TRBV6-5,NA,CASRTGSTNEKLFF,TGTGCCAGCAGGACAGGGTCCACTAATGAAAAACTGTTTTTT
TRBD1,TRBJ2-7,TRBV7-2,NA,CASSPNPGQDYEQYF,TGTGCCAGCAGCCCGAACCCGGGACAGGACTACGAGCAGTACTTC
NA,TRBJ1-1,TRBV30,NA,CAWKRADSATAFF,TGTGCCTGGAAACGCGCGGATTCAGCTACAGCTTTCTTT
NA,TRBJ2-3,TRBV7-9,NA,CASSLLGSSTDTQYF,TGTGCCAGCAGCTTATTGGGCAGCTCCACAGATACGCAGTATTTT
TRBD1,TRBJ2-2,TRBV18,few,CASSPPGTDFTGELFF,TGTGCCAGCTCACCGCCCGGGACAGACTTCACCGGGGAGCTGTTTTTT
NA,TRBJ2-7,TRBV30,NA,CAWSTEAYEQYF,TGTGCCTGGTCTACAGAAGCCTACGAGCAGTACTTC
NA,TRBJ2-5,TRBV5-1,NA,CASSREETQYF,TGCGCCAGCAGCCGAGAAGAGACCCAGTACTTC
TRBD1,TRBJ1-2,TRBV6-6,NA,CASTIQGTNYGYTF,TGTGCCAGCACTATACAGGGGACCAACTATGGCTACACCTTC
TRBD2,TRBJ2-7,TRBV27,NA,CASSYRGGLADEQYF,TGTGCCAGCAGTTACAGGGGTGGACTAGCGGACGAGCAGTACTTC
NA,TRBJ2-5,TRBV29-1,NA,CSVETAQETQYF,TGCAGCGTTGAAACAGCCCAAGAGACCCAGTACTTC
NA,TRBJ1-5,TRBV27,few,CASSLGGLSNQPQHF,TGTGCCAGCAGTTTAGGGGGGTTAAGCAATCAGCCCCAGCATTTT
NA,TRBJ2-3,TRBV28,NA,CASIAPSMDTQYF,TGTGCCAGCATTGCACCTAGCATGGATACGCAGTATTTT
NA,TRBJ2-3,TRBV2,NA,CASSDKVTASGTDTQYF,TGTGCCAGCAGTGATAAGGTTACCGCTAGCGGCACAGATACGCAGTATTTT
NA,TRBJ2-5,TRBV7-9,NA,CASSPPTRPGETQYF,TGTGCCAGCAGCCCTCCTACCAGACCGGGAGAGACCCAGTACTTC
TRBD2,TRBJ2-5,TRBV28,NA,CASSFLGGAETQYF,TGTGCCAGCAGCTTCTTGGGAGGGGCCGAGACCCAGTACTTC
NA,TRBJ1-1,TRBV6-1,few,CASSEASWGVNTEAFF,TGTGCCAGCAGTGAAGCCAGCTGGGGGGTGAACACTGAAGCTTTCTTT
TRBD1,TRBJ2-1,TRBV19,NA,CASSIKDRVGSYNEQFF,TGTGCCAGTAGTATCAAGGACAGGGTGGGCTCCTACAATGAGCAGTTCTTC
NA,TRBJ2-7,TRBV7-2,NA,CASSLEVAAEQYF,TGTGCCAGCAGCTTAGAGGTGGCGGCCGAGCAGTACTTC
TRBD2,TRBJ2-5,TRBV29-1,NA,CSASLAGAETQYF,TGCAGCGCTTCACTAGCGGGGGCCGAGACCCAGTACTTC
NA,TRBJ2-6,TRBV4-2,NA,CASSQGPGGLSGANVLTF,TGTGCCAGCAGCCAAGGCCCTGGGGGCCTCTCTGGGGCCAACGTCCTGACTTTC
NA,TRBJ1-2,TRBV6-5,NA,CASRDRYGYTF,TGTGCCAGCAGAGACAGATATGGCTACACCTTC
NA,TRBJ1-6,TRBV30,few,CAWSRLGRNSPLHF,TGTGCCTGGAGTCGTTTGGGCCGTAATTCACCCCTCCACTTT
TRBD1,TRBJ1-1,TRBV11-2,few,CASSLVRGGKAFF,TGTGCCAGCAGCTTAGTTCGAGGGGGCAAAGCTTTCTTT
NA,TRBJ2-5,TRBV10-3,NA,CAISELIKTAQETQYF,TGTGCCATCAGTGAGCTAATTAAGACAGCCCAAGAGACCCAGTACTTC
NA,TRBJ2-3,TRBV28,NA,CASTPSHFGTDTQYF,TGTGCCAGCACCCCATCTCATTTCGGCACAGATACGCAGTATTTT
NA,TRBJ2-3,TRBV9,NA,CASSVGVGTDTQYF,TGTGCCAGCAGCGTAGGCGTTGGCACAGATACGCAGTATTTT
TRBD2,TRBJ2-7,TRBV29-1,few,CSVEGRGGMNEQYF,TGCAGCGTTGAAGGTCGGGGGGGAATGAACGAGCAGTACTTC
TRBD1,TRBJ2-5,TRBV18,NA,CASSPRQGKETQYF,TGTGCCAGCTCACCTCGACAGGGGAAAGAGACCCAGTACTTC
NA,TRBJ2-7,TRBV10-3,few,CAIATGYEQYF,TGTGCCATCGCTACAGGCTACGAGCAGTACTTC
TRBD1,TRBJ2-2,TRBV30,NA,CAWSKGGLNTGELFF,TGTGCCTGGTCCAAAGGGGGCCTAAACACCGGGGAGCTGTTTTTT
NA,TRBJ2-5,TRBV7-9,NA,CASSPAGETQYF,TGTGCCAGCAGCCCCGCAGGGGAGACCCAGTACTTC
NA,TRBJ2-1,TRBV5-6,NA,CASSLVEPGKGQFF,TGTGCCAGCAGCTTGGTAGAGCCAGGGAAGGGGCAGTTCTTC
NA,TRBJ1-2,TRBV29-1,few,CSGETAPESGYTF,TGCAGCGGAGAGACTGCACCCGAGAGTGGCTACACCTTC
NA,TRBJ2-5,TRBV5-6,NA,CASTMLGGTQYF,TGTGCCAGCACCATGCTGGGAGGGACCCAGTACTTC
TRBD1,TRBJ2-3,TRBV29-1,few,CSVSDRGRDTQYF,TGCAGCGTTTCGGACAGGGGGCGCGATACGCAGTATTTT
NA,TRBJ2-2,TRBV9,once,CASSPLANTGELFF,TGTGCCAGCAGCCCGCTCGCTAACACCGGGGAGCTGTTTTTT
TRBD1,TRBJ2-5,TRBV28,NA,CASSLDRVETQYF,TGTGCCAGCAGTCTGGACAGGGTGGAGACCCAGTACTTC
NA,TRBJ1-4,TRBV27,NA,CASRTMSRTNEKLFF,TGTGCCAGCAGGACCATGTCACGGACTAATGAAAAACTGTTTTTT
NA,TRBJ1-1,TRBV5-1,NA,CASSGTAQMNTEAFF,TGCGCCAGCAGCGGAACCGCCCAGATGAACACTGAAGCTTTCTTT
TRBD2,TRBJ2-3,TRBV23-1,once,CASSRGTRGGSDTQYF,TGCGCCAGCAGTCGAGGGACTAGAGGGGGTTCGGATACGCAGTATTTT
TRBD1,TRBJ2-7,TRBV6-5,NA,CASSRTGVIEQYF,TGTGCCAGCAGCAGGACAGGGGTCATCGAGCAGTACTTC
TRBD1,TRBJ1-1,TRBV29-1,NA,CSVEGQGARAFF,TGCAGCGTTGAGGGACAGGGGGCGAGAGCTTTCTTT
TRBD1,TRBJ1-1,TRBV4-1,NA,CASSQGQGGSTEAFF,TGCGCCAGCAGCCAAGGACAGGGGGGTAGCACTGAAGCTTTCTTT